A single sample is the source of the 18 T cell receptor beta chains below, sequenced in a study of T cells in Graves' hyperthyroidism and ophthalmopathy. Amplified regions were TCR beta CDR3 sequences from RNA transcripts. The study used the HTBI primer set for a first-round RT-PCR of the TCR CDR3. Each CDR3 protein is one row after TCRdb ran MiXCR on the multiplex PCR reads. The sample contains about 700,000 distinct CDR3 sequences, approximately 14% of which appear only once. Sequenced material: blood. The origin of the receptors is a woman between 18 and 29 years old with Graves' hyperthyroidism.

The chain joins TRBV5-1 to TRBJ2-5; D assignment may be TRBD1 or TRBD2 (5 bases each). V lost 0 bases, J lost 2 bases, and 8 bases lay in between. Germline V gene sequence: CDR1 SGHRS, CDR2 YFSETQ. The CDR3 totals 14 residues. CDR3 DNA: TGCGCCAGCAGCTTGGGACAGCGGCAAGAGACCCAGTACTTC. Its translation: CASSLGQRQETQYF.

This clonotype was observed many times. The chain links TRBV18 to TRBJ2-1; 12 nucleotides align to TRBD1. This CDR3 region has 15 residues. Germline trimming cut 6 bases from V and 8 bases from J; bases unmatched to any gene: 8. Looked up from germline, CDR1 is KGHSH and CDR2 is LQKENI. CDR3 bases: TGTGCCAGCTCGTCCGGGACAGGGGGCAAGGATGAGCAGTTCTTC. Its translation: CASSSGTGGKDEQFF.

This CDR3 reads CASSLVQGADTQYF. CDR3 DNA: TGTGCCAGCAGCTTAGTACAGGGGGCGGATACGCAGTATTTT. The V call is TRBV7-3, the J call TRBJ2-3; the match to TRBD1 covers 9 bases. V was pared by 2 bases and J by 6 bases, with 3 bases of the junction left unmatched. The length of the CDR3 is 14 residues. CDR1 and CDR2 (germline): SGHTA, FQGTGA.

In its sample, this clonotype was seen a few times. This chain connects TRBV18 to TRBJ2-1; maybe TRBD2 (6 bases). Germline V CDR1 and CDR2: KGHSH, LQKENI. V was pared by 2 bases and J by 8 bases, with 13 bases between. The CDR3 totals 14 residues. The CDR3 spells CASSPAGLGYEQFF. The DNA of the CDR3 is TGTGCCAGCTCACCAGCGGGACTTGGGTATGAGCAGTTCTTC.

The V and J genes are TRBV30 and TRBJ2-1, with TRBD2 matching 11 bases. The trim removed 6 bases at V and 7 bases at J, leaving 8 bases unmatched. CDR3 length: 14 residues. Per germline, CDR1 GTSNPN and CDR2 SVGIG (reference sequence). CDR3 in DNA: TGTGCCTGCGGACTAGCGGGCAGACGTAATGAGCAGTTCTTC. Translation gives CACGLAGRRNEQFF.

The chain has TRBV19 and TRBJ1-5; D gene ambiguous. Germline loops: CDR1 LNHDA, CDR2 SQIVND (reference sequence). Trimming cost V 4 bases and J 2 bases, with 12 bases left between them. This CDR3 comprises 15 residues. The CDR3 DNA follows: TGTGCCAGTAGTACCTACGGAAGGGGCAATCAGCCCCAGCATTTT. Protein: CASSTYGRGNQPQHF. The full variable domain, rest sourced from reference TRBV19 and TRBJ1-5, is DGGITQSPKYLFRKEGQNVTLSCEQNLNHDAMYWYRQDPGQGLRLIYYSQIVNDFQKGDIAEGYSVSREKKESFPLTVTSAQKNPTAFYLCASSTYGRGNQPQHFGDGTRLSIL.

Many counts were recorded for this clonotype. V is TRBV5-5 and J is TRBJ2-7; D gene unclear. The CDR3 has 12 residues. The germline V gene has CDR1 SGHKS and CDR2 YYEKEE (reference sequence). Trimming took off 4 bases at V and 3 bases at J, with 8 bases between the two ends. CDR3 DNA: TGTGCCAGCAGCACATCGGACTACGAGCAGTACTTC. It encodes CASSTSDYEQYF.

The table lists this clonotype with a few counts. This chain joins TRBV7-8 and TRBJ2-1; 9 nucleotides agree with TRBD2. After removal of 2 bases from V and 4 bases from J, the junction contained 9 bases not matched to a gene. The CDR3 spans 17 residues. CDR1 is SGHVS and CDR2 is FQNEAQ in the germline V gene. This CDR3 reads CASSLSFSGRVYNEQFF. The CDR3, as DNA: TGTGCCAGCAGCTTATCCTTTAGCGGGAGAGTATACAATGAGCAGTTCTTC.

This clonotype showed up many times. The chain employs TRBV20-1 and TRBJ2-1; 10 nucleotides match TRBD2. The CDR3 has 18 residues. In germline, CDR1 is DFQATT, CDR2 SNEGSKA (reference sequence). With 5 bases clipped from V and 3 bases from J, the junction kept 16 bases outside the gene matches. This chain's CDR3 is CSASRPFSGRAVYNEQFF. The CDR3 DNA reads as TGCAGTGCTTCCCGTCCGTTCAGCGGGAGGGCTGTCTACAATGAGCAGTTCTTC.

Comments on this clonotype: A single base separates this from a much larger clone, so it may be a read error. The chain couples TRBV10-2 to TRBJ2-2, with a tentative D call TRBD2 (6 bases). Germline values: CDR1 WSHSY, CDR2 SAAADI. The CDR3 covers 14 residues. The V end lost 11 bases, the J end lost 4 bases, and 17 bases lay between the germline ends. The CDR3, as DNA: TGCGCCTGCCGGGAGAACGCGAGCACCGGGGAGCTGTTTTTT. Its protein product is CACRENASTGELFF.

The chain joins TRBV20-1 to TRBJ1-5, with a weak D call TRBD1 (6 bases). The V gene lost 7 bases and the J gene lost 2 bases, with 9 bases spanning the gap. The CDR3 extends over 12 amino acids. Germline lookup yields CDR1 DFQATT and CDR2 SNEGSKA (reference sequence). As DNA, the CDR3 is TGCAGTGTTCCAGGGGGCAATCAGCCCCAGCATTTT. It yields the protein CSVPGGNQPQHF.

The chain uses TRBV6-1 and TRBJ1-2; D is undetermined. This CDR3 contains 15 residues. CDR1 is MNHNS, CDR2 SASEGT, per germline. V was shortened by 5 bases and J by 0 bases, with 13 bases between the two germline ends. The CDR3: CASSNRRLANYGYTF. The CDR3 region has the DNA TGTGCCAGCAGTAATCGACGGCTAGCTAACTATGGCTACACCTTC.

In this sample, this clonotype turned up a few times. The chain links TRBV24-1 to TRBJ2-7; 7 bases agree with TRBD1. The CDR3 spans 15 residues. Per the germline V gene, CDR1 is KGHDR and CDR2 is SFDVKD. J was trimmed by 2 bases and V by 0 bases; bases with no gene match: 3. The CDR3 region is CATSDLAQGTYEQYF. CDR3 coding DNA: TGTGCCACCAGTGATTTGGCACAGGGGACCTACGAGCAGTACTTC.

The table lists this clonotype with many counts. The rearrangement uses TRBV12-3 or TRBV12-4 and TRBJ1-4; tentatively, D is TRBD1 (5 bases). This CDR3 has 13 amino acids. V lost 3 bases, J lost 10 bases, and 12 bases lay in between. The CDR3 DNA follows: TGTGCCAGCAGTTTGTACGGGGGAGGAAAACTGTTTTTT. It translates to CASSLYGGGKLFF.

This clonotype showed up just a few times. An end of the junction does not agree with germline; a read error may underlie this. The chain employs TRBV28 and TRBJ2-7; TRBD1 aligns across 7 bases. The CDR3 loop spans 15 amino acids. Germline V gives CDR1 MDHEN, CDR2 SYDVKM. The CDR3 sequence is CASSARDRRAYERYF. CDR3 nucleotides: TGTGCCAGCAGTGCCCGGGACAGAAGGGCCTACGAGCGGTACTTC.

The V and J genes are TRBV6-1 and TRBJ2-7, with 9 bases lining up with TRBD1. Unmatched junction bases numbered 7, after V lost 6 bases and J lost 4 bases. CDR1 is MNHNS and CDR2 is SASEGT in the germline V gene. CDR3 length equals 14 residues. The CDR3 nucleotides are TGTGCCAGCAGGATGGGACAGGGTTTGTACGAGCAGTACTTC. Protein product: CASRMGQGLYEQYF.

The V gene is TRBV5-1, the J gene TRBJ2-2; possibly TRBD1 or TRBD2 for D (5 bases each). V was shortened by 8 bases and J by 1 base, with 18 bases between the two germline ends. The germline CDR1 and CDR2 sequences are SGHRS and YFSETQ. This CDR3 has 16 amino acids. In nucleotides, the CDR3 is TGCGCCAGTCGGCCGGGACCACCTATGAACACCGGGGAGCTGTTTTTT. The encoded protein is CASRPGPPMNTGELFF.

The chain couples TRBV9 to TRBJ2-3; D may correspond to TRBD1 or TRBD2 (5 bases each). Germline V gene lookup returns CDR1 SGDLS and CDR2 YYNGEE. Trimming left V 2 bases short and J 1 base short, with 11 bases between. This CDR3 spans 15 amino acids. The CDR3 nucleotides are TGTGCCAGCAGCGTGGGGCCCGGGGGCACAGATACGCAGTATTTT. Translated, it gives CASSVGPGGTDTQYF.